This T cell receptor (beta chain) was recovered during a study of CD8 T cells in Susac syndrome. Study outcomes and limitations: It was acknowledged in the study that the number of individuals who were included in its TCR sequencing and HLA analysis was relatively small.

The study sequenced TCR beta in blood CD8+ and CD4+ T cells. Purification of the CD8+ and CD4+ T cells relied on negative isolation, and TEMRA cells underwent FACS enrichment. In regard to this clonotype: The target antigen is unknown.

The authors reverse transcribed about 0.5 to 1 ug RNA with random hexamers. It was immunoSEQ multiplex PCR that amplified TCR beta CDR3 across 54 Vbeta and 13 Jbeta. TCRdb reprocessed the immunoSEQ multiplex PCR reads via MiXCR and lists one record per CDR3 protein. The data hold 50,000 or so distinct CDR3 sequences, with 90% to 95% observed a single time. V lost 2 bases and J lost 6, with 12 bases in between. This CDR3 has 14 residues. Germline V gene sequence: CDR1 MNHNY, CDR2 SVGAGI (reference sequence). This sequence joins TRBV6-6 and TRBJ2-3; perhaps TRBD2 as D (6 bases). This TCR was sampled from a human donor with multiple sclerosis. The sample taken for sequencing was CD8+ T cells from PBMCs. The chain's CDR3 is CASSYAGPLDTQYF. The CDR3 nucleotides read TGTGCCAGCAGTTACGCGGGACCCTTGGATACGCAGTATTTT.